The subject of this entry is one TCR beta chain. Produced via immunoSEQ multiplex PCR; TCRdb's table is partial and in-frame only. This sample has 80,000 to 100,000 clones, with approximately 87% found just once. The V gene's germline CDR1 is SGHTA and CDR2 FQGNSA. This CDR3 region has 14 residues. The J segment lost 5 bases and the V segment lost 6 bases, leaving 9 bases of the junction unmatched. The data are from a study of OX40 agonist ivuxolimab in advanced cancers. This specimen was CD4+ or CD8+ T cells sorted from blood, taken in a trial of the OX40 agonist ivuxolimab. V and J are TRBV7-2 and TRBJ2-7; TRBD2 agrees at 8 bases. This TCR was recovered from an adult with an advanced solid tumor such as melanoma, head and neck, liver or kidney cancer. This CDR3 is CASRPRGGRHEQYF. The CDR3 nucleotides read TGTGCCAGCAGGCCCCGGGGGGGCCGCCACGAGCAGTACTTC.